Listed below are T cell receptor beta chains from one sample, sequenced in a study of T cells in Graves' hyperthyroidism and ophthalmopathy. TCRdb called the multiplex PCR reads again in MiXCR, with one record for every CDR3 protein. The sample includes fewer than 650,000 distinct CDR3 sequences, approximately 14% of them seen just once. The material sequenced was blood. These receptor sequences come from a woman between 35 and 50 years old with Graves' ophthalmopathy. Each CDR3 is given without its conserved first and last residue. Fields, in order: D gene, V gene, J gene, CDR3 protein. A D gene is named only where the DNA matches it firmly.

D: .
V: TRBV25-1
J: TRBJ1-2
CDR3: ASSYFATGLFSYT

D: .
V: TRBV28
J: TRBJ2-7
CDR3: ASSSEGEGDYEQY

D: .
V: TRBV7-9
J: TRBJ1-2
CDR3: ASSPPMYGYT

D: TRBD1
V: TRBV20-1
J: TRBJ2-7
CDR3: SAPGQGARGEQY

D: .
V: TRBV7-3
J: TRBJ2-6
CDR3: ASSPDRTSGANVLT

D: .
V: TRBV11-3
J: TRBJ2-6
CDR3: ASSLGGGTGANVLT

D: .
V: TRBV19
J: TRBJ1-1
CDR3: ASSILRAGRTPTF

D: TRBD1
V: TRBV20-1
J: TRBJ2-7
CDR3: SARGTASYEQY

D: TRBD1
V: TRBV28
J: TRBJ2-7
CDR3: ASNPGQGSGEQY

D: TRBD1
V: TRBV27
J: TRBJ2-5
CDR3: ASSLSGDRRFRETQY

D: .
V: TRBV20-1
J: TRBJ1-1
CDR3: SAIEAETNTEAF

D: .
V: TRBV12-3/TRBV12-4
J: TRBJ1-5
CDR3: ASSLAGINQPQH

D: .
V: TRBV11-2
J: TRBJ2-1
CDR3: ASSRLRGSYNEQF

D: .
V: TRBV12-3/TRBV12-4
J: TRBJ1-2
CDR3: ASSLEAGAYGYT

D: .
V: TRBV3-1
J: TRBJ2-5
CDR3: ASSHSYQETQY

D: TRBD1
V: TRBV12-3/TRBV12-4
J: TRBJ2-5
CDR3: ASSFKTGVETQY

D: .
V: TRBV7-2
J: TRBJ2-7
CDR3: ASSSGGLAFEQY

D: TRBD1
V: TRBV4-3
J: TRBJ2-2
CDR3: ASSQDDRGVAGELF

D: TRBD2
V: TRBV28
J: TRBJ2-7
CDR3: ASSFPIGLAGRYEQY

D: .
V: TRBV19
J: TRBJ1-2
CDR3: ASAHGSGFNYGYT

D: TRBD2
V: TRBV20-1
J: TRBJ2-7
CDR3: SARGTSGWAYEQY

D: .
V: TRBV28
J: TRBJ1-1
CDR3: ASSPLTGRTEAF

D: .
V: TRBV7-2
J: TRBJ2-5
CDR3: ASSLGPYQETQY

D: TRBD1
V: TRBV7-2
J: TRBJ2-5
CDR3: ASSYRGGAETQY

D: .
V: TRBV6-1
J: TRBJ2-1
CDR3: ASSPTSWGYNEQF

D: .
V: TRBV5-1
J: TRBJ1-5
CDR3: ASSLDPGGYQPQH

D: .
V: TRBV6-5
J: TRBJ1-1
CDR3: ASSYRGGSAF

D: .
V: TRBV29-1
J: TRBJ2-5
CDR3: SVTSGGEMAQY

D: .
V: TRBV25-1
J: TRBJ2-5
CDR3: ASSEFEGGLLY

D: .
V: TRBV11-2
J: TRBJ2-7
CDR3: ASALGAAGSYEQY

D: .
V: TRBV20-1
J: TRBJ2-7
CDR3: SARDNTGSYEQY

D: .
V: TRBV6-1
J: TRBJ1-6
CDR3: ASSGFRGRPLH

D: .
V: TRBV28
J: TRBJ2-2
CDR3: ASSLGTRTGELF

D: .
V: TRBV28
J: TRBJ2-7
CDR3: ASSFGGIAYEQY

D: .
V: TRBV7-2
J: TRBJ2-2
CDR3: ASSRPGFGELF

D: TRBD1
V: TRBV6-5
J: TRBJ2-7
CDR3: ASRPGTGLEQY

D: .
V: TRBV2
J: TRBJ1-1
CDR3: ASSVEVGSTEAF

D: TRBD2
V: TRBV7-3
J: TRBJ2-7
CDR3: ASSFGLAGVSEQY

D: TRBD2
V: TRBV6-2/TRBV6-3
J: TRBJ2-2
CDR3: ASRSSGRAFTGELF

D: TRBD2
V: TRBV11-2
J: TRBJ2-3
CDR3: ASSPTSSFTDTQY

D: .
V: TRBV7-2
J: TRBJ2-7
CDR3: ASSVIRDTYEQY

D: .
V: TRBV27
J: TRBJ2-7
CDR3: AGSLLLRGGEYEQC

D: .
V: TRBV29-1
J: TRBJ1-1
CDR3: SAWDYTEAF

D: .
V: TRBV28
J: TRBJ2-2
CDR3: ASGGAGNTGELF

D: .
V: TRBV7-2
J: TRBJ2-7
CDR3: ASSSMGGAAYEQY

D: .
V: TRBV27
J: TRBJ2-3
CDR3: ASSTELFTDTQY

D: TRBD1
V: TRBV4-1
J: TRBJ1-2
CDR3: ASSQDWQGGAYGYT

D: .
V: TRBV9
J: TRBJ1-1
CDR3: ASSPPSPVGTEAF

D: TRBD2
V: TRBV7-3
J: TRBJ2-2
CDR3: ASSYSGSGELF

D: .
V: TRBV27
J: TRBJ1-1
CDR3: ASSSLTPTGSTVAF

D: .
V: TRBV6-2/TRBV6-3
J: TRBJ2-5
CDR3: ASTHQETQY

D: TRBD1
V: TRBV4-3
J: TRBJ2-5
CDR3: ASSQDGTGGKTQY

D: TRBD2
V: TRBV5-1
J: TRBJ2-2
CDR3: ASKRAGYDTGELF